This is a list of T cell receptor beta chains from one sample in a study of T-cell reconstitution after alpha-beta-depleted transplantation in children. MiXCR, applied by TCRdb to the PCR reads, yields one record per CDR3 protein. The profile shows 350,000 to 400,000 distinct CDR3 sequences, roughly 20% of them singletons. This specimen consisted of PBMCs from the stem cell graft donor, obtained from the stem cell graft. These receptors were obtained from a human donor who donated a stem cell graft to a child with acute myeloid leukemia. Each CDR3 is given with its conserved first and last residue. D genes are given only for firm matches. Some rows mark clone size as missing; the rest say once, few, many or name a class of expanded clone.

cdr3_aa: CASSQDKEAHNEQFF
cdr3_nt: TGTGCCAGCAGCCAAGATAAGGAGGCCCACAATGAGCAGTTCTTC
cdr3_length: 15
d_call: -
j_call: TRBJ2-1
v_call: TRBV4-2
clone_size: -

cdr3_aa: CASSGIVGTEAFF
cdr3_nt: TGTGCCAGCAGCGGTATAGTGGGGACTGAAGCTTTCTTT
cdr3_length: 13
d_call: -
j_call: TRBJ1-1
v_call: TRBV7-8
clone_size: -

cdr3_aa: CSARVGGTGVNNEQFF
cdr3_nt: TGCAGTGCTAGAGTCGGCGGGACAGGGGTAAACAATGAGCAGTTCTTC
cdr3_length: 16
d_call: TRBD1
j_call: TRBJ2-1
v_call: TRBV20-1
clone_size: few

cdr3_aa: CSATRPQWPTDTQYF
cdr3_nt: TGCAGTGCTACTAGACCCCAGTGGCCCACAGATACGCAGTATTTT
cdr3_length: 15
d_call: -
j_call: TRBJ2-3
v_call: TRBV20-1
clone_size: -

cdr3_aa: CASTQKLAGSTGELFF
cdr3_nt: TGTGCCAGCACCCAAAAACTAGCGGGAAGCACCGGGGAGCTGTTTTTT
cdr3_length: 16
d_call: TRBD2
j_call: TRBJ2-2
v_call: TRBV28
clone_size: few

cdr3_aa: CSARAGGIGYNEQFF
cdr3_nt: TGCAGTGCTCGAGCGGGAGGGATAGGCTACAATGAGCAGTTCTTC
cdr3_length: 15
d_call: TRBD2
j_call: TRBJ2-1
v_call: TRBV20-1
clone_size: once

cdr3_aa: CSGGPATSGRSEQYF
cdr3_nt: TGCAGTGGTGGCCCCGCGACTAGCGGGAGGAGTGAGCAGTACTTC
cdr3_length: 15
d_call: TRBD2
j_call: TRBJ2-7
v_call: TRBV20-1
clone_size: few

cdr3_aa: CAISGQGTAGVIPDTQYF
cdr3_nt: TGTGCCATCAGCGGACAGGGGACGGCGGGAGTTATCCCAGATACGCAGTATTTT
cdr3_length: 18
d_call: TRBD1
j_call: TRBJ2-3
v_call: TRBV10-3
clone_size: -

cdr3_aa: CASSLAGVNEKLFF
cdr3_nt: TGTGCCAGCAGTTTGGCAGGCGTTAATGAAAAACTGTTTTTT
cdr3_length: 14
d_call: -
j_call: TRBJ1-4
v_call: TRBV12-3/TRBV12-4
clone_size: few

cdr3_aa: CASSFSGTVTDTQYF
cdr3_nt: TGTGCCAGCAGTTTTAGCGGGACGGTCACAGATACGCAGTATTTT
cdr3_length: 15
d_call: TRBD2
j_call: TRBJ2-3
v_call: TRBV12-3/TRBV12-4
clone_size: few

cdr3_aa: CASTRRTSGILTDTQYF
cdr3_nt: TGTGCCAGCACCCGAAGGACTAGCGGGATCCTCACAGATACGCAGTATTTT
cdr3_length: 17
d_call: TRBD2
j_call: TRBJ2-3
v_call: TRBV6-5
clone_size: many

cdr3_aa: CSVKYSGRANEQFF
cdr3_nt: TGCAGCGTTAAATATAGCGGGAGGGCCAATGAGCAGTTCTTC
cdr3_length: 14
d_call: TRBD2
j_call: TRBJ2-1
v_call: TRBV29-1
clone_size: many

cdr3_aa: CASSQEARNYGYTF
cdr3_nt: TGCGCCAGCAGCCAAGAAGCACGGAACTATGGCTACACCTTC
cdr3_length: 14
d_call: -
j_call: TRBJ1-2
v_call: TRBV4-3
clone_size: -

cdr3_aa: CAISEWGGETQYF
cdr3_nt: TGTGCCATCAGTGAATGGGGCGGGGAGACCCAGTACTTC
cdr3_length: 13
d_call: -
j_call: TRBJ2-5
v_call: TRBV10-3
clone_size: few

cdr3_aa: CASSYGDQPQHF
cdr3_nt: TGTGCCAGCAGTTATGGGGATCAGCCCCAGCATTTT
cdr3_length: 12
d_call: -
j_call: TRBJ1-5
v_call: TRBV25-1
clone_size: many

cdr3_aa: CASGPGDLTYEQYF
cdr3_nt: TGTGCCAGCGGCCCCGGGGACCTAACCTACGAGCAGTACTTC
cdr3_length: 14
d_call: -
j_call: TRBJ2-7
v_call: TRBV12-3/TRBV12-4
clone_size: few

cdr3_aa: CASSVATSGKETQYF
cdr3_nt: TGTGCCAGCAGCGTAGCGACTAGCGGAAAAGAGACCCAGTACTTC
cdr3_length: 15
d_call: TRBD2
j_call: TRBJ2-5
v_call: TRBV9
clone_size: few

cdr3_aa: CASSFMSGTTGDFF
cdr3_nt: TGTGCCAGCAGTTTCATGTCTGGTACTACAGGGGATTTCTTT
cdr3_length: 14
d_call: TRBD1
j_call: TRBJ1-1
v_call: TRBV28
clone_size: -

cdr3_aa: CASSLGSGRGEQYF
cdr3_nt: TGCGCCAGCAGCTTGGGTAGCGGGAGGGGTGAGCAGTACTTC
cdr3_length: 14
d_call: TRBD2
j_call: TRBJ2-7
v_call: TRBV5-1
clone_size: few

cdr3_aa: CASSLLTGAYNEQFF
cdr3_nt: TGTGCCAGCAGCTTACTGACAGGGGCCTACAATGAGCAGTTCTTC
cdr3_length: 15
d_call: TRBD1
j_call: TRBJ2-1
v_call: TRBV5-5
clone_size: many

cdr3_aa: CASSTQGSYNEQFF
cdr3_nt: TGTGCCAGCAGCACACAGGGTTCCTACAATGAGCAGTTCTTC
cdr3_length: 14
d_call: -
j_call: TRBJ2-1
v_call: TRBV11-3
clone_size: -

cdr3_aa: CASSGLAADTQYF
cdr3_nt: TGTGCCAGCAGTGGACTAGCAGCAGATACGCAGTATTTT
cdr3_length: 13
d_call: TRBD2
j_call: TRBJ2-3
v_call: TRBV12-3/TRBV12-4
clone_size: -

cdr3_aa: CASSPRTKHTEAFF
cdr3_nt: TGTGCCAGCAGCCCTCGGACGAAGCACACTGAAGCTTTCTTT
cdr3_length: 14
d_call: -
j_call: TRBJ1-1
v_call: TRBV7-2
clone_size: -

cdr3_aa: CASSPQKRGTQYF
cdr3_nt: TGTGCCAGCAGTCCGCAGAAAAGGGGTACGCAGTATTTT
cdr3_length: 13
d_call: -
j_call: TRBJ2-3
v_call: TRBV12-3/TRBV12-4
clone_size: -